This T cell receptor beta chain was recorded in a study of Tregs in tolerant kidney transplant recipients. The table came from immunoSEQ multiplex PCR; TCRdb's copy has only in-frame clones and leaves some out. The data contain 85,000 to 100,000 clones, approximately 94% of them singletons. The CDR3 runs 17 residues. Germline CDR1 is SGDLS and CDR2 is YYNGEE. V dropped 0 bases and J dropped 0 bases, with 15 bases sitting between them. Source: CD4+ T cells from blood, taken before the transplant. V is TRBV9 and J is TRBJ1-1; a possible D gene is TRBD1 (6 bases). The sequence came from a human donor who received a combined kidney and bone marrow transplant. This chain's CDR3 is CASSVVGGGLVNTEAFF. The CDR3 DNA reads as TGTGCCAGCAGCGTAGTGGGCGGGGGGCTAGTGAACACTGAAGCTTTCTTT.